Given below is one TCR beta chain in context. Authors' analysis steps: Amplification of reference gene primers was used by the study to estimate nucleated cell counts. Only in-frame clones appear in the TCRdb table, and some are missing; sequencing was by immunoSEQ multiplex PCR. V, J and clone size were drawn from that table, and D and trimming were deduced from the DNA. The repertoire holds about 250,000 clones, with around 83% as singletons. This sample is part of a study of blood T cell repertoires in COVID-19. Material: peripheral blood. The origin of this receptor is a man at least 80 years old with acute or convalescent COVID-19.

CDR3 DNA sequence: TGTGCCAGCGGCACACTAGCGGTTAACACAGATACGCAGTATTTT. It specifies CASGTLAVNTDTQYF. J is TRBJ2-3 and V is TRBV6-5, with 8 bases fitting TRBD2. The J segment lost 2 bases and the V segment lost 8 bases, leaving 9 bases of the junction unmatched. The CDR3 spans 15 residues. Germline values: CDR1 MNHEY, CDR2 SVGAGI.